This T cell receptor (beta chain) was identified in a study of tumor and adjacent non-tumor tissue in lung cancer. Study in general: Patients were aged roughly 30 to 76, 10 men and 5 women, stage I to III.

The library came from three nested PCR rounds adapted from ARM-PCR protocols. MiXCR, run by TCRdb on the multiplex PCR reads, gives a single entry per CDR3 protein. The sample records about 110,000 distinct CDR3 sequences, 75% to 90% being singletons. The CDR3 covers 14 residues. Germline V CDR1 and CDR2: MNHNS, SASEGT. About this clonotype itself: Compared with germline, one end of the junction differs, possibly owing to a read error.

No cell sorting was done before RNA was extracted from the tissue. This clonotype was obtained from a man in his 70s with non-small cell lung cancer. Sequencing input: lung tumor tissue. The V call is TRBV6-1, the J call TRBJ2-7; D gene uncertain. This CDR3 is CASSAAISSHEQYF. CDR3 coding DNA: TGTGCCAGCAGCGCGGCGATCTCCTCCCACGAGCAGTACTTC.